This T cell receptor beta chain is drawn from a study of blood T cells in healthy people across ages. This clonotype was found a few times. The second PCR ran roughly 6 to 11 cycles with a sample-barcoded 5' primer and J-beta primers. Every sample gave at least 3 million paired-end reads containing CDR3. A single record per CDR3 protein comes from TCRdb applying MiXCR to the 5' RACE reads. Among over 500,000 distinct CDR3 sequences listed, about 27% were seen once. Germline V lookup: CDR1 SQVTM, CDR2 ANQGSEA. This CDR3 spans 12 amino acids. V lost 6 bases and J lost 4; bases outside the gene matches: 5. These data are also associated with another study on T cells of mothers and their children.

The genes are TRBV29-1 and TRBJ1-1, with 7 bases identical to TRBD1. This clonotype originated in a boy between 2 and 10 years old in good health. The sequencing input was blood. The CDR3 region is CSVPSGGTEAFF. DNA for the CDR3: TGCAGCGTCCCCTCAGGGGGCACTGAAGCTTTCTTT.